Each of the 11 T cell receptor beta chains below was sequenced from the same sample in a study of blood T cell repertoires in COVID-19. Method: immunoSEQ multiplex PCR; TCRdb's copy keeps in-frame clones and lacks some. The sample holds about 38,000 clones, just under 95% seen once. Sequenced material: peripheral blood. The origin of the receptors is a human donor with active COVID-19. The donor label of this sample is uncertain.

The rearrangement joins TRBV18 to TRBJ1-6, with D hard to call. With 9 bases removed from V and 5 bases from J, the gap between germline ends came to 14 bases. The CDR3 is 14 residues long. Germline-derived CDR1 and CDR2 are KGHSH and LQKENI. CDR3 amino acids: CARVSGWDNSPLHF. The CDR3 region has the DNA TGTGCCAGAGTCAGCGGGTGGGATAATTCACCCCTCCACTTT.

This chain uses TRBV11-3 with TRBJ2-5; 12 positions agree with TRBD2. The V gene end was trimmed by 5 bases and the J gene end by 5 bases; junction bases not matched to a gene: 6. Germline V gene sequence: CDR1 SGHNT, CDR2 YENEEA. The length of the CDR3 is 15 residues. The CDR3 sequence: CASSTRLAGDETQYF. The DNA for the CDR3 is TGTGCCAGCAGCACTAGACTAGCGGGGGACGAGACCCAGTACTTC.

J is TRBJ1-1 and V is TRBV25-1, with TRBD1 identical over 11 bases. The CDR3 is 15 residues long. Germline CDR1 MGHDK, CDR2 SYGVNS. V shed 6 bases and J 5 bases; nucleotides not matched to a gene: 8. The CDR3, as DNA: TGTGCCAGCAGCCCCGTGGACAGGGGGCCAACTGAAGCTTTCTTT. Translation: CASSPVDRGPTEAFF.

This clone was picked up one time. The chain uses TRBV20-1 and TRBJ2-7; 11 bases agree with TRBD1. The CDR3 contains 11 residues. CDR1 DFQATT and CDR2 SNEGSKA come from the germline V gene (reference sequence). V shed 3 bases and J 12 bases; nucleotides not matched to a gene: 4. In DNA form, the CDR3 reads TGCAGTGCTAGGGACAGGGGGCTCGCGTACTTC. Its translation is CSARDRGLAYF.

J is TRBJ1-2 and V is TRBV12-5, with 9 bases lining up with TRBD1. The germline CDR1 and CDR2 sequences are LGHNT and FRNRAP. CDR3 length equals 15 residues. Unmatched junction bases numbered 6, after V lost 5 bases and J lost 2 bases. The CDR3 reads CASGAWDRANYGYTF. The CDR3 DNA sequence: TGTGCTAGTGGTGCGTGGGACAGGGCGAACTATGGCTACACCTTC.

This clone appeared a single time. The chain has TRBV24-1 and TRBJ2-5, with D perhaps matching TRBD2 (5 bases). This CDR3 contains 14 residues. Trimming shortened V by 5 bases and J by 4 bases, and 13 bases separated the two germline ends. Germline CDR1 and CDR2: KGHDR and SFDVKD. The CDR3 region has the DNA TGTGCCACCAGTGCACCCGGGGTCCCAGAGACCCAGTACTTC. This sequence encodes CATSAPGVPETQYF.

The genes are TRBV5-4 and TRBJ2-7; 8 nucleotides agree with TRBD1. The CDR3 runs 14 residues. Germline CDR1 reads SGHNT; CDR2 reads YYREEE (reference sequence). V lost 4 bases, J lost 6 bases, and 9 bases stayed unmatched. CDR3 nucleotide sequence: TGTGCCAGCAGCCAAAGACAGGGGATGGGCGAGCAGTACTTC. Translating gives CASSQRQGMGEQYF.

The chain couples TRBV5-1 to TRBJ2-1, with a possible D match to TRBD1 (5 bases). Per the germline V gene, CDR1 is SGHRS and CDR2 is YFSETQ. CDR3 length: 12 amino acids. Deletions cut 5 bases from V and 7 bases from J, with 10 bases between. CDR3: CASRYRGNEQFF. The DNA of the CDR3 is TGCGCCAGCAGGTATAGGGGAAATGAGCAGTTCTTC. Together with reference TRBV5-1 and TRBJ2-1, the CDR3 gives the full variable domain: KAGVTQTPRYLIKTRGQQVTLSCSPISGHRSVSWYQQTPGQGLQFLFEYFSETQRNKGNFPGRFSGRQFSNSRSEMNVSTLELGDSALYLCASRYRGNEQFFGPGTRLTVL.

The rearrangement links TRBV7-6 to TRBJ2-1; 7 bases agree with TRBD1. V lost 5 bases to trimming and J lost 4 bases; unmatched junction nucleotides: 11. Germline loops: CDR1 SGHVS, CDR2 FNYEAQ. The length of the CDR3 is 16 residues. Here the CDR3 reads CASSTRQGERYNEQFF. The CDR3 bases are TGTGCCAGCAGCACGAGACAGGGTGAGAGGTACAATGAGCAGTTCTTC.

The chain combines TRBV19 with TRBJ1-1, with TRBD1 as a possible D gene (5 bases). V dropped 5 bases and J dropped 5 bases, with 15 bases sitting between them. Germline CDR1 and CDR2: LNHDA and SQIVND (reference sequence). The CDR3 consists of 14 residues. The CDR3 region has the DNA TGTGCCAGTAGTTCCCCGCAGGGAGGAACTGAAGCTTTCTTT. This sequence encodes CASSSPQGGTEAFF.

This rearrangement joins TRBV7-2 to TRBJ2-2; D is perhaps TRBD2 (5 bases). Trimming left V 2 bases short and J 5 bases short, with 15 bases between. The CDR3 totals 16 residues. Germline V gene sequence: CDR1 SGHTA, CDR2 FQGNSA. The CDR3 nucleotides are TGTGCCAGCAGCTTATATCGCCTAGCTGGGACCGGGGAGCTGTTTTTT. This gives the protein CASSLYRLAGTGELFF. Filled out from reference TRBV7-2 and TRBJ2-2, the complete variable domain reads GAGVSQSPSNKVTEKGKDVELRCDPISGHTALYWYRQSLGQGLEFLIYFQGNSAPDKSGLPSDRFSAERTGGSVSTLTIQRTQQEDSAVYLCASSLYRLAGTGELFFGEGSRLTVL.